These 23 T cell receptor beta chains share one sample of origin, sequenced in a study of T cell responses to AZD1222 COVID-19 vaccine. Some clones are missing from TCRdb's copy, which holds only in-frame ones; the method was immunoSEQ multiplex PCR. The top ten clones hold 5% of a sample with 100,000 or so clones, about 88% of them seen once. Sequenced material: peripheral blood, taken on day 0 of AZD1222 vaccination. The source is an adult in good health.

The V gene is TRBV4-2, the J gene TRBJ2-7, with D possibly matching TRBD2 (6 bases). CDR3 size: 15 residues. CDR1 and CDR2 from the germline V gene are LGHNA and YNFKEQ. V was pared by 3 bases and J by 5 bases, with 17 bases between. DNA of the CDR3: TGTGCCAGCAGCCATCCCGGGAGCTCTATGGACGAGCAGTACTTC. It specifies CASSHPGSSMDEQYF.

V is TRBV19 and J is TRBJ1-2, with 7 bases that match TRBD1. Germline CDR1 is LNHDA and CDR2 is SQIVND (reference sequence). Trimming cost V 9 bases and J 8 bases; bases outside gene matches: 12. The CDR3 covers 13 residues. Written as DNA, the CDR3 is TGTGCCAGCGATGACAGGGCGAGCGGAGGCTACACCTTC. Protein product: CASDDRASGGYTF. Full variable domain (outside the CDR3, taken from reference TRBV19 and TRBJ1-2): DGGITQSPKYLFRKEGQNVTLSCEQNLNHDAMYWYRQDPGQGLRLIYYSQIVNDFQKGDIAEGYSVSREKKESFPLTVTSAQKNPTAFYLCASDDRASGGYTFGSGTRLTVV.

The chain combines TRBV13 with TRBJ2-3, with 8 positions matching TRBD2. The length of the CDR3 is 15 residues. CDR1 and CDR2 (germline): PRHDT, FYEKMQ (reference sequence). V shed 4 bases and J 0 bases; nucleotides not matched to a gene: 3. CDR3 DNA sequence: TGTGCCAGCAGCTCCCGGGGGGGAAGCACAGATACGCAGTATTTT. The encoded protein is CASSSRGGSTDTQYF.

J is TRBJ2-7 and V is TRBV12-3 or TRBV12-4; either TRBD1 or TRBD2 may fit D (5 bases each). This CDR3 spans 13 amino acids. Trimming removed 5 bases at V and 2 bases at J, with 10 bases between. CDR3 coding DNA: TGTGCCAGCAGTGGGGACGCTGCCTACGAGCAGTACTTC. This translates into CASSGDAAYEQYF.

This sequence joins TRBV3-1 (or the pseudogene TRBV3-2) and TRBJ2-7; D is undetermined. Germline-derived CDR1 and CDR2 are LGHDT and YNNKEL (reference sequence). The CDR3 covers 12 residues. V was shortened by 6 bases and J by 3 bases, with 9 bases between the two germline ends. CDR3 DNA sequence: TGTGCCAGCAGTCCAAGAGGCTACGAGCAGTACTTC. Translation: CASSPRGYEQYF.

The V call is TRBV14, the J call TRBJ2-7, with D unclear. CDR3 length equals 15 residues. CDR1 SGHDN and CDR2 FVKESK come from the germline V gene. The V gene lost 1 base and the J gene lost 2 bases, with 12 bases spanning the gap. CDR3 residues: CASSQALADTYEQYF. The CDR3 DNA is TGTGCCAGCAGCCAAGCTTTGGCAGACACCTACGAGCAGTACTTC.

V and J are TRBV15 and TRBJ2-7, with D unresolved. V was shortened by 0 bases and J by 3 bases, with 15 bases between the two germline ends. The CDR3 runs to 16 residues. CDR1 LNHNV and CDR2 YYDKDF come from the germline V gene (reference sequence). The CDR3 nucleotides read TGTGCCACCAGCAGAGATCTAGGAGCCCAGTTCTACGAGCAGTACTTC. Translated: CATSRDLGAQFYEQYF. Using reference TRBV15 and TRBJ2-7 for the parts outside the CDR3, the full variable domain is DAMVIQNPRYQVTQFGKPVTLSCSQTLNHNVMYWYQQKSSQAPKLLFHYYDKDFNNEADTPDNFQSRRPNTSFCFLDIRSPGLGDTAMYLCATSRDLGAQFYEQYFGPGTRLTVT.

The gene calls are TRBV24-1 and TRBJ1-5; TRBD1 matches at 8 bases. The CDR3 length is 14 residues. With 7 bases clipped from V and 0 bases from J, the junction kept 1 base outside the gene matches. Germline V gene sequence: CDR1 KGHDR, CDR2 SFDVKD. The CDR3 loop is CATSGQGSNQPQHF. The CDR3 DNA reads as TGTGCCACCAGCGGACAGGGTAGCAATCAGCCCCAGCATTTT.

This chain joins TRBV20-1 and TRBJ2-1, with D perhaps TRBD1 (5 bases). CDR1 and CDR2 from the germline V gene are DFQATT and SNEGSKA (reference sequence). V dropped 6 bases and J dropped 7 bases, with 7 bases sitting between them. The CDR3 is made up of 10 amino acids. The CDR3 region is CSARTNEQFF. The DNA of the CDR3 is TGCAGTGCCCGGACAAATGAGCAGTTCTTC.

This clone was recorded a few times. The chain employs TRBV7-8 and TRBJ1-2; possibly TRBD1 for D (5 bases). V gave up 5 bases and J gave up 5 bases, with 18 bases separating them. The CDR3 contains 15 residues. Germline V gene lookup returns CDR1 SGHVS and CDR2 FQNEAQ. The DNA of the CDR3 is TGTGCCAGCAGCGTCGACAGAGTTTTCACGTATGGCTACACCTTC. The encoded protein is CASSVDRVFTYGYTF.

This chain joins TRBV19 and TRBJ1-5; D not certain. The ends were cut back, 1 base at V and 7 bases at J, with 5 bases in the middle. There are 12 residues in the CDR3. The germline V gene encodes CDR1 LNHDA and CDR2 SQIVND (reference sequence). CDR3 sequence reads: CASSIGQQPQHF. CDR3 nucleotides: TGTGCCAGTAGTATAGGTCAACAGCCCCAGCATTTT.

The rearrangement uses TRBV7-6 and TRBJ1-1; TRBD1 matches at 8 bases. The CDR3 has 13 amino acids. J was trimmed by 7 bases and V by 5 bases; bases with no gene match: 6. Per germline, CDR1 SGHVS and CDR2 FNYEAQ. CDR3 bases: TGTGCCAGCAGCCAGGGACAGGCGCTTGAAGCTTTCTTT. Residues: CASSQGQALEAFF.

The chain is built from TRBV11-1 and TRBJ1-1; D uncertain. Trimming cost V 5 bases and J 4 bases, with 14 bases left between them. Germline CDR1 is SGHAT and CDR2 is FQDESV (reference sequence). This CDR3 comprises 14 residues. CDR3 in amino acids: CASSLDTLRTEAFF. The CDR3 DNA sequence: TGTGCCAGCAGCCTTGACACCTTGCGCACTGAAGCTTTCTTT.

The CDR3 DNA reads as TGTGCCAGCAGCCGAACCTTCGAGGAGCAGTACTTC. Amino acids: CASSRTFEEQYF. The chain links TRBV6-2 or TRBV6-3 to TRBJ2-7; D unresolved. The germline V gene has CDR1 MNHEY and CDR2 SVGEGT. With 6 bases removed from V and 7 bases from J, the gap between germline ends came to 13 bases. CDR3 size: 12 residues.

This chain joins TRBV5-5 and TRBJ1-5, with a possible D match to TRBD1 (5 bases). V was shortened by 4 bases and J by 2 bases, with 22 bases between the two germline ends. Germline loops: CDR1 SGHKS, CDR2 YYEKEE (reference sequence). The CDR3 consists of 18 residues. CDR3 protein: CASSPNKGVYYGNQPQHF. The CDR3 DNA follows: TGTGCCAGCAGCCCCAACAAAGGGGTCTATTACGGCAATCAGCCCCAGCATTTT.

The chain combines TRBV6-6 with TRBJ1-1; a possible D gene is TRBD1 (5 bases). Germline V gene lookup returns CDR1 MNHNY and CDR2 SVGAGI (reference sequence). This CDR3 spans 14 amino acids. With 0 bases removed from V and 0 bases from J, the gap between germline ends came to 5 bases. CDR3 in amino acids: CASSYSDMNTEAFF. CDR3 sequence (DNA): TGTGCCAGCAGTTACTCGGACATGAACACTGAAGCTTTCTTT.

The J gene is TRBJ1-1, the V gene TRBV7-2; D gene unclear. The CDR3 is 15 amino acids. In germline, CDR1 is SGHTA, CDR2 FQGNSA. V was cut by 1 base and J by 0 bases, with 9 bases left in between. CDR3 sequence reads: CASSLVVQMNTEAFF. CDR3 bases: TGTGCCAGCAGCTTAGTGGTACAGATGAACACTGAAGCTTTCTTT.

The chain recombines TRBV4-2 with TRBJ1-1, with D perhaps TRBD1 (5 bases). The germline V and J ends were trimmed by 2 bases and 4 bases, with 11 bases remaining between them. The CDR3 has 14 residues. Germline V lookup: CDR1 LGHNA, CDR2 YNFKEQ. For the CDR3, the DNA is TGTGCCAGCAGCCAACAGGGTTGGGGCACTGAAGCTTTCTTT. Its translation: CASSQQGWGTEAFF.

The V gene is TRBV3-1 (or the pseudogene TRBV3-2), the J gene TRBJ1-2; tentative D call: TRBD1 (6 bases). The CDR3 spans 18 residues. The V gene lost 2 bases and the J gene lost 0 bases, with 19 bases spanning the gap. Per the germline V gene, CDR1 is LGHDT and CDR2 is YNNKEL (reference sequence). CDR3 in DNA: TGTGCCAGCAGCCAAACAAGACGGGGAAACAGGGCTAACTATGGCTACACCTTC. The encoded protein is CASSQTRRGNRANYGYTF.

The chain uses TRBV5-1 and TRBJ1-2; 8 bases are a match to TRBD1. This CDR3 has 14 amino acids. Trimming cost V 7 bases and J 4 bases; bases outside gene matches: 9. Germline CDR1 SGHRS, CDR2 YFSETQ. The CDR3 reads CASAPGRGLYGYTF. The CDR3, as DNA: TGCGCCAGCGCCCCCGGCAGGGGGCTCTATGGCTACACCTTC.

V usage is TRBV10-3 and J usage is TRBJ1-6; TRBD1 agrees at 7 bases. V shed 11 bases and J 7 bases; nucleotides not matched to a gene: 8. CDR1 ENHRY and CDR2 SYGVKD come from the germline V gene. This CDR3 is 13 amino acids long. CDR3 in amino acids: CAVTGARNSPLHF. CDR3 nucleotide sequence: TGTGCCGTCACAGGGGCCCGAAATTCACCCCTCCACTTT.

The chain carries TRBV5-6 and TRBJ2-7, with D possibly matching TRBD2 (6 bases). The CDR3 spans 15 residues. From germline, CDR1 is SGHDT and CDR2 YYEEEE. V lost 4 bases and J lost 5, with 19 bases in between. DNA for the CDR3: TGTGCCAGCAGCCCGGGACTTACGTGGGGTGACGAGCAGTACTTC. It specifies CASSPGLTWGDEQYF.

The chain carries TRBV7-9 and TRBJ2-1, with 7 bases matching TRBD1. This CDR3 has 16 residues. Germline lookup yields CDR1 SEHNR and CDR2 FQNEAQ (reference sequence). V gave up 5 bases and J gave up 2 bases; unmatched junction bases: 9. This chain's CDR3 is CASSPRQGLTYNEQFF. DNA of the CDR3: TGTGCCAGCAGCCCGAGACAGGGCCTTACCTACAATGAGCAGTTCTTC.